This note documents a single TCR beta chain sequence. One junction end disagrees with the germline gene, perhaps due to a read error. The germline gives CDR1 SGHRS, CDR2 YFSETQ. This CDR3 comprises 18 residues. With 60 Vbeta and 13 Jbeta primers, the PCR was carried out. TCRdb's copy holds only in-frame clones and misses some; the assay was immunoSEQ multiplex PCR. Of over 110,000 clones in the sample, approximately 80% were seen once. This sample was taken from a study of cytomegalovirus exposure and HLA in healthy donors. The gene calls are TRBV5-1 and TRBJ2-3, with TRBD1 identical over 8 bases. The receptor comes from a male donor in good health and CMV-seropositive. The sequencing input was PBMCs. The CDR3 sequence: CASSLDAQGGRPTGTQYF. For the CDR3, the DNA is TGCGCCAGCAGCTTGGACGCACAGGGGGGTCGTCCCACAGGTACGCAGTATTTT.